One and the same sample provided the 18 T cell receptor beta chains below, sequenced in a study of T cells after somatic rescue of genetic block. Sequencing was performed with immunoSEQ multiplex PCR; in TCRdb, only in-frame clones are kept and a portion is missing. This table holds 9,500 to 12,000 clones, about four fifths found once. Sequenced: peripheral blood mononuclear cells (PBMCs). Receptor source: a boy aged 5-17 years.

The chain uses TRBV5-6 and TRBJ2-1, with D possibly being TRBD1 or TRBD2 (5 bases each). V was clipped by 4 bases and J by 7 bases, with 12 bases between them. There are 13 residues in the CDR3. Germline V gene lookup returns CDR1 SGHDT and CDR2 YYEEEE. The CDR3 nucleotides read TGTGCCAGCAGCCCGGGACGGCCAAATGAGCAGTTCTTC. Translated, it gives CASSPGRPNEQFF. Full variable domain (outside the CDR3, taken from reference TRBV5-6 and TRBJ2-1): DAGVTQSPTHLIKTRGQQVTLRCSPKSGHDTVSWYQQALGQGPQFIFQYYEEEERQRGNFPDRFSGHQFPNYSSELNVNALLLGDSALYLCASSPGRPNEQFFGPGTRLTVL.

This chain joins TRBV5-1 and TRBJ1-1; unclear D gene. Trimming cost V 3 bases and J 2 bases, with 14 bases left between them. This CDR3 region has 15 residues. CDR1 and CDR2 (germline): SGHRS, YFSETQ. CDR3 protein: CASSWAGGSNTEAFF. Here the CDR3 DNA reads TGCGCCAGCAGCTGGGCCGGTGGCAGTAACACTGAAGCTTTCTTT. Full variable domain (remainder filled in from reference TRBV5-1 and TRBJ1-1): KAGVTQTPRYLIKTRGQQVTLSCSPISGHRSVSWYQQTPGQGLQFLFEYFSETQRNKGNFPGRFSGRQFSNSRSEMNVSTLELGDSALYLCASSWAGGSNTEAFFGQGTRLTVV.

This chain links TRBV7-9 with TRBJ2-2; the match to TRBD1 covers 9 bases. The CDR3 extends over 15 amino acids. In germline, CDR1 is SEHNR, CDR2 FQNEAQ (reference sequence). Trimming removed 5 bases from V and 6 bases from J; junction bases left unmatched: 7. CDR3 sequence reads: CASSLPQGAAGELFF. The CDR3 region has the DNA TGTGCCAGCAGCCTCCCACAGGGGGCAGCCGGGGAGCTGTTTTTT.

J is TRBJ2-7 and V is TRBV7-8; tentatively, D is TRBD1 or TRBD2 (5 bases each). V was trimmed by 1 base and J by 5 bases, leaving 15 bases between them. The CDR3 totals 15 residues. Per germline, CDR1 SGHVS and CDR2 FQNEAQ. The CDR3 protein is CASSLVQGVWHEQYF. In DNA form, the CDR3 reads TGTGCCAGCAGCTTAGTTCAGGGAGTATGGCACGAGCAGTACTTC. Variable domain in full (rest from reference TRBV7-8 and TRBJ2-7): GAGVSQSPRYKVAKRGQDVALRCDPISGHVSLFWYQQALGQGPEFLTYFQNEAQLDKSGLPSDRFFAERPEGSVSTLKIQRTQQEDSAVYLCASSLVQGVWHEQYFGPGTRLTVT.

The V gene is TRBV15, the J gene TRBJ1-2, with D possibly being TRBD1 (5 bases). CDR1 and CDR2 (germline): LNHNV, YYDKDF (reference sequence). The ends were cut back, 5 bases at V and 8 bases at J, with 18 bases in the middle. The CDR3 contains 14 residues. The CDR3 loop is CATSDLLTGGGYTF. CDR3 sequence (DNA): TGTGCCACCAGCGATTTACTTACAGGCGGGGGCTACACCTTC.

The chain joins TRBV19 to TRBJ2-5; D gene unclear. The germline V gene encodes CDR1 LNHDA and CDR2 SQIVND (reference sequence). The CDR3 length is 14 residues. Trimming took off 9 bases at V and 5 bases at J, with 19 bases between the two ends. The DNA for the CDR3 is TGTGCCAGGAGATGTAGACTGCCAAGCGAGACCCAGTACTTC. It is translated as CARRCRLPSETQYF.

The V and J genes are TRBV28 and TRBJ1-2; 11 bases agree with TRBD1. The CDR3 has 16 residues. CDR1 and CDR2 (germline): MDHEN, SYDVKM. V dropped 6 bases and J dropped 12; count of bases not matched to a gene: 18. The CDR3 nucleotides are TGTGCCAGCAGCTACACGCGAATCCGGGACAGGGGGTTGGACACCTTC. This gives the protein CASSYTRIRDRGLDTF.

The chain couples TRBV2 to TRBJ1-1; D is perhaps TRBD1 (5 bases). Germline values: CDR1 SNHLY, CDR2 FYNNEI. The length of the CDR3 is 13 residues. The germline V and J ends were trimmed by 11 bases and 4 bases, with 17 bases remaining between them. The CDR3 DNA reads TGTGCCTGCACCGACCTCGGGACCACTGAAGCTTTCTTT. Protein: CACTDLGTTEAFF.

This clone was recorded once. The rearrangement uses TRBV4-3 and TRBJ2-5; D not resolved. This CDR3 has 17 amino acids. V was pared by 2 bases and J by 5 bases, with 21 bases between. In germline, CDR1 is LGHNA, CDR2 YSLEER. Here the CDR3 reads CASSQQDATHYLETQYF. The DNA of the CDR3 is TGCGCCAGCAGCCAACAGGACGCTACGCACTACCTTGAGACCCAGTACTTC.

The chain links TRBV9 to TRBJ2-3; 8 positions match TRBD2. With V trimmed by 4 bases and J by 6 bases, 16 bases remained unmatched. Germline CDR1 reads SGDLS; CDR2 reads YYNGEE. This CDR3 is built from 17 residues. This CDR3 reads CASSREGTSGAMDTQYF. In DNA form, the CDR3 reads TGTGCCAGCAGCCGGGAAGGAACTAGCGGTGCTATGGATACGCAGTATTTT.

The chain joins TRBV6-6 to TRBJ1-3; D is ambiguous. CDR3 size: 11 residues. The germline V gene has CDR1 MNHNY and CDR2 SVGAGI (reference sequence). The V gene lost 9 bases and the J gene lost 4 bases, with 7 bases spanning the gap. CDR3 in amino acids: CASVLGNTIYF. CDR3 sequence (DNA): TGTGCCAGTGTCTTAGGAAACACCATATATTTT.

This clone has only a few counts. The V call is TRBV9, the J call TRBJ2-2; 7 bases are shared with TRBD1. After removal of 0 bases from V and 6 bases from J, the junction contained 2 bases not matched to a gene. Germline CDR1 SGDLS, CDR2 YYNGEE. CDR3 length: 14 amino acids. The DNA for the CDR3 is TGTGCCAGCAGCGTAGAGGGGGCGGCCGGGGAGCTGTTTTTT. It codes for CASSVEGAAGELFF.

This chain joins TRBV7-2 and TRBJ1-1, with D maybe TRBD1 (5 bases). CDR3 length: 13 amino acids. The germline gives CDR1 SGHTA, CDR2 FQGNSA. V lost 1 base and J lost 7, with 10 bases in between. The CDR3 region has the DNA TGTGCCAGCAGCTTAGAACGGAGGGGTGAAGCTTTCTTT. Translated: CASSLERRGEAFF.

J is TRBJ2-1 and V is TRBV14; TRBD2 matches at 7 bases. The CDR3 contains 16 residues. Germline V CDR1 and CDR2: SGHDN, FVKESK. J lost 8 bases, V lost 5 bases, and 15 bases had no gene match. Here the CDR3 DNA reads TGTGCCAGCAGCGCATGGAGGCGGGAGTTTTATGATGAGCAGTTCTTC. It specifies CASSAWRREFYDEQFF.

The chain carries TRBV21-1 and TRBJ2-4; the table gives TRBD2 as D, unverified against the DNA. TRBV21-1 is an annotated pseudogene. The CDR3 contains 19 residues. In nucleotides, the CDR3 is TGTGCCAGCAGCAAGGCCGGGCCCCGGACTAGCGGGAGTCTGAACATTCAGTACTTC. This encodes CASSKAGPRTSGSLNIQYF.

The genes are TRBV4-3 and TRBJ2-3, with TRBD1 matching 8 bases. The CDR3 loop spans 16 amino acids. Germline trimming cut 3 bases from V and 3 bases from J; bases unmatched to any gene: 8. Germline CDR1 is LGHNA and CDR2 is YSLEER. CDR3 DNA: TGCGCCAGCAGCCACTGGGACAGGATGGGGACAGATACGCAGTATTTT. Translating it yields CASSHWDRMGTDTQYF.

The V call is TRBV15, the J call TRBJ1-2; the match to TRBD1 covers 7 bases. J lost 1 base, V lost 1 base, and 12 bases had no gene match. Germline CDR1 and CDR2: LNHNV and YYDKDF (reference sequence). This CDR3 has 18 amino acids. The chain's CDR3 is CATSRGGTAGNLNYGYTF. CDR3 DNA: TGTGCCACCAGCAGAGGAGGGACAGCGGGCAACCTTAACTATGGCTACACCTTC.

This chain links TRBV6-5 with TRBJ2-5; D call uncertain. CDR3 length: 11 residues. Germline assignment: CDR1 MNHEY and CDR2 SVGAGI. The V end lost 2 bases, the J end lost 5 bases, and 3 bases lay between the germline ends. CDR3 amino acids: CASSYGETQYF. The CDR3 coding sequence is TGTGCCAGCAGTTACGGGGAGACCCAGTACTTC.